This T cell receptor beta chain came from a study of blood T cell repertoires in COVID-19. V was cut by 5 bases and J by 10 bases, with 11 bases left in between. The CDR3 runs 11 residues. CDR1 SEHNR and CDR2 FQNEAQ come from the germline V gene (reference sequence). Here immunoSEQ multiplex PCR was the method, and the copy in TCRdb shows in-frame clones only, minus some. The table includes 430,000 or so clones, 88% detected once. The origin of this receptor is a woman in her 40s who had recovered from COVID-19. This rearrangement joins TRBV7-9 to TRBJ1-1; D uncertain. Material for sequencing was PBMCs or T cells enriched from blood (not recorded which). The CDR3 coding sequence is TGTGCCAGCAGCAGAGCAGCGGTAGCTTTCTTT. This translates into CASSRAAVAFF.